The 16 T cell receptor beta chains given below trace back to one sample, sequenced in a study of cytomegalovirus exposure and HLA in healthy donors. Primers for the PCR totalled 60 Vbeta and 13 Jbeta. Generated by immunoSEQ multiplex PCR, the TCRdb table keeps only in-frame clones and is missing some. The sample has approximately 130,000 clones; about 85% are singletons. The sequenced sample consisted of PBMCs. These receptors were taken from a boy aged 5-17 years in good health and CMV-seronegative.

Notes on this clone: The germline gene is not matched at one end of the junction; a read error may be the cause. The chain links TRBV30 to TRBJ1-2; 9 nucleotides align to TRBD1. The CDR3 totals 13 residues. CDR1 is GTSNPN, CDR2 SVGIG, per germline (reference sequence). The CDR3 sequence: CAWSRTGADGYPF. The DNA for the CDR3 is TGTGCCTGGAGTAGGACAGGGGCTGATGGCTACCCCTTC.

The V and J genes are TRBV4-3 and TRBJ1-4, with unresolved D. V was clipped by 1 base and J by 6 bases, with 12 bases between them. CDR1 and CDR2 (germline): LGHNA, YSLEER. This CDR3 spans 15 amino acids. The CDR3 loop reads CASSQVAPSDEKLFF. In DNA, the CDR3 is TGCGCCAGCAGCCAAGTAGCCCCCTCGGATGAAAAACTGTTTTTT.

CDR3 sequence: CASSSSGQGAYGYTF. The CDR3 DNA is TGTGCCAGCAGTTCATCGGGACAGGGGGCGTATGGCTACACCTTC. The genes are TRBV27 and TRBJ1-2; 12 bases are a match to TRBD1. V gave up 4 bases and J gave up 5 bases; unmatched junction bases: 5. Germline-derived CDR1 and CDR2 are MNHEY and SMNVEV (reference sequence). The CDR3 extends over 15 amino acids.

With regard to this clone: The junction departs from germline at one end; a sequencing error may be responsible. The chain recombines TRBV30 with TRBJ2-4, with D tentatively TRBD1 (6 bases). This CDR3 is built from 13 residues. The germline V gene encodes CDR1 GTSNPN and CDR2 SVGIG (reference sequence). The CDR3 nucleotides read TGTGCCTGGAGTGCCCAAACAGGGCAAGTCCCGTTCTTC. This sequence encodes CAWSAQTGQVPFF. Looking up the rest from reference TRBV30 and TRBJ2-4 gives the full variable domain: SQTIHQWPATLVQPVGSPLSLECTVEGTSNPNLYWYRQAAGRGLQLLFYSVGIGQISSEVPQNLSASRPQDRQFILSSKKLLLSDSGFYLCAWSAQTGQVPFFGAGTRLSVL.

V and J are TRBV9 and TRBJ1-5; D gene ambiguous. The CDR3 contains 15 residues. Germline V gene lookup returns CDR1 SGDLS and CDR2 YYNGEE. Trimming removed 0 bases at V and 0 bases at J, with 7 bases between. The CDR3 is CASSVDGNSNQPQHF. CDR3 nucleotide sequence: TGTGCCAGCAGCGTAGATGGCAATAGCAATCAGCCCCAGCATTTT. Looking up the rest from reference TRBV9 and TRBJ1-5 gives the full variable domain: DSGVTQTPKHLITATGQRVTLRCSPRSGDLSVYWYQQSLDQGLQFLIQYYNGEERAKGNILERFSAQQFPDLHSELNLSSLELGDSALYFCASSVDGNSNQPQHFGDGTRLSIL.

CDR3 in amino acids: CASSPASGSYEQYF. CDR3 nucleotides: TGTGCCAGCTCACCTGCTAGTGGATCCTACGAGCAGTACTTC. The chain links TRBV18 to TRBJ2-7; no clear D. CDR3 length: 14 amino acids. V lost 3 bases and J 1 base, leaving 10 bases between the germline ends. Looked up from germline, CDR1 is KGHSH and CDR2 is LQKENI.

The gene calls are TRBV27 and TRBJ2-1; the D gene is possibly TRBD2 (8 bases). Germline V CDR1 and CDR2: MNHEY, SMNVEV (reference sequence). With 4 bases removed from V and 7 bases from J, the gap between germline ends came to 17 bases. The CDR3 extends over 15 amino acids. CDR3 DNA: TGTGCCAGCAGTTCACAGGGGACTAGGGAGAATGAGCAGTTCTTC. It specifies CASSSQGTRENEQFF.

The table lists this clone with a count of one. The gene calls are TRBV6-6 and TRBJ2-7, with D possibly matching TRBD1 (6 bases). Germline values: CDR1 MNHNY, CDR2 SVGAGI (reference sequence). This CDR3 has 13 amino acids. With 5 bases removed from V and 7 bases from J, the gap between germline ends came to 15 bases. The CDR3 reads CASSQDSYGEQYF. In DNA, the CDR3 is TGTGCCAGCAGTCAGGACAGTTACGGAGAGCAGTACTTC.

The V and J genes are TRBV13 and TRBJ1-2, with 9 bases identical to TRBD1. Germline V gives CDR1 PRHDT, CDR2 FYEKMQ (reference sequence). V dropped 3 bases and J dropped 6; count of bases not matched to a gene: 5. This CDR3 is 14 amino acids long. CDR3 bases: TGTGCCAGCAGCTTTAACAGGGGGCCCAATGGCTACACCTTC. It is translated as CASSFNRGPNGYTF.

In this sample, this clone turned up once. V usage is TRBV7-6 and J usage is TRBJ2-2, with D possibly matching TRBD2 (6 bases). The germline V and J ends were trimmed by 5 bases and 2 bases, with 12 bases remaining between them. CDR3 length: 15 amino acids. Germline-derived CDR1 and CDR2 are SGHVS and FNYEAQ. For the CDR3, the DNA is TGTGCCAGCAGCCCTCCGGGAGAAAACACCGGGGAGCTGTTTTTT. It yields the protein CASSPPGENTGELFF.

This chain connects TRBV4-2 to TRBJ1-1; 7 bases match TRBD1. Germline V gene data show CDR1 as LGHNA and CDR2 as YNFKEQ. V dropped 4 bases and J dropped 0; count of bases not matched to a gene: 11. This CDR3 region has 17 residues. CDR3 amino acids: CASSRVTGTAMNTEAFF. CDR3 DNA sequence: TGTGCCAGCAGCCGAGTGACAGGGACAGCTATGAACACTGAAGCTTTCTTT.

The rearrangement links TRBV2 to TRBJ2-3, with TRBD2 matching 9 bases. Germline CDR1 is SNHLY and CDR2 is FYNNEI. V was clipped by 1 base and J by 0 bases; unmatched bases: 5. The CDR3 totals 17 residues. The CDR3: CASSEEASGISTDTQYF. CDR3 DNA sequence: TGTGCCAGCAGTGAAGAAGCTAGCGGGATTAGCACAGATACGCAGTATTTT.

The DNA for the CDR3 is TGTGCCAGCAGCCGAGGACAGGGCCGTGAAAAACTGTTTTTT. This codes for CASSRGQGREKLFF. V gene TRBV7-9 combines with J gene TRBJ1-4; TRBD1 agrees at 8 bases. The CDR3 is 14 residues long. In germline, CDR1 is SEHNR, CDR2 FQNEAQ (reference sequence). The V segment lost 5 bases and the J segment 7 bases; nucleotides outside the gene matches: 6.

The chain uses TRBV5-1 and TRBJ2-1; 8 bases are a match to TRBD2. CDR3 length: 15 residues. CDR1 is SGHRS, CDR2 YFSETQ, per germline. After removal of 5 bases from V and 4 bases from J, the junction contained 8 bases not matched to a gene. The CDR3 coding sequence is TGCGCCAGCAGGGTAACTAGCGGAGATTACAATGAGCAGTTCTTC. This translates into CASRVTSGDYNEQFF.

The chain has TRBV7-2 and TRBJ2-7; 8 bases are shared with TRBD2. CDR1 and CDR2 (germline): SGHTA, FQGNSA. The V segment lost 5 bases and the J segment 2 bases; nucleotides outside the gene matches: 8. The CDR3 consists of 15 residues. The CDR3 DNA follows: TGTGCCAGCAGCGCCACTAGCGGTTTAACCTACGAGCAGTACTTC. Its protein product is CASSATSGLTYEQYF.

V gene TRBV27 combines with J gene TRBJ1-1, with 8 nucleotides matching TRBD1. The CDR3 sequence is 15 residues long. V shed 1 base and J 0 bases; nucleotides not matched to a gene: 1. Germline lookup yields CDR1 MNHEY and CDR2 SMNVEV (reference sequence). The CDR3 nucleotides are TGTGCCAGCAGTTTATTACAGGGGGTGAACACTGAAGCTTTCTTT. Translated, it gives CASSLLQGVNTEAFF.